These 22 T cell receptor beta chains share one sample of origin, sequenced in a study of blood T cell repertoires in COVID-19 (dated by TCRdb to 2018 to 2021). The library was obtained by the immunoSEQ multiplex PCR assay. As stored in TCRdb, this immuneACCESS dataset retains in-frame rearrangements with V and J assigned. A fraction of the clones does not appear; measured against another copy, unresolved V genes explain less than half of the discrepancy, and the remainder lacks a known reason. This sample has under 200,000 clones in its table, and about nine tenths of those were observed once. The ten largest make up roughly 0.82% of the sample. Sequencing used PBMCs or T cells enriched from blood (not recorded which). The source of these receptors is a young woman who had recovered from COVID-19.

The V gene is TRBV7-9, the J gene TRBJ1-5; TRBD1 is a possible D gene (6 bases). The CDR3 consists of 14 residues. Germline CDR1 reads SEHNR; CDR2 reads FQNEAQ (reference sequence). V gave up 4 bases and J gave up 4 bases, with 11 bases separating them. The CDR3 DNA sequence: TGTGCCAGCAGCTCCTGGGACACAAATCAGCCCCAGCATTTT. Translation gives CASSSWDTNQPQHF.

V is TRBV18 and J is TRBJ1-1; 10 bases fit TRBD1. V gave up 4 bases and J gave up 5 bases; unmatched junction bases: 4. CDR1 and CDR2 (germline): KGHSH, LQKENI. This CDR3 is built from 14 residues. The CDR3 is CASSLWDRGTEAFF. In DNA, the CDR3 is TGTGCCAGCTCACTCTGGGACAGGGGAACTGAAGCTTTCTTT.

V and J are TRBV4-3 and TRBJ2-1, with D possibly matching TRBD2 (6 bases). Per germline, CDR1 LGHNA and CDR2 YSLEER. V was pared by 4 bases and J by 3 bases, with 13 bases between. The CDR3 totals 15 residues. The CDR3, as DNA: TGCGCCAGCAGCCTGGAGATAGCGGACTACAATGAGCAGTTCTTC. It is translated as CASSLEIADYNEQFF.

This chain connects TRBV5-1 to TRBJ1-1; 7 nucleotides align to TRBD1. The V and J ends lost 4 bases and 2 bases, in that order; junction bases with no gene match: 11. CDR1 and CDR2 from the germline V gene are SGHRS and YFSETQ. The CDR3 covers 16 residues. CDR3 DNA: TGCGCCAGCAGCCGCGATCCCACAGGGGCCAACACTGAAGCTTTCTTT. It yields the protein CASSRDPTGANTEAFF.

The CDR3 DNA sequence: TGTGCCAGCACCCTGGGAGGCTCCTGGACACAAGAGACCCAGTACTTC. Translation gives CASTLGGSWTQETQYF. The chain recombines TRBV5-4 with TRBJ2-5; tentatively, D is TRBD2 (6 bases). The length of the CDR3 is 16 residues. V shed 6 bases and J shed 2 bases, with 20 bases lying between them. Germline CDR1 and CDR2: SGHNT and YYREEE (reference sequence).

The J gene is TRBJ1-1, the V gene TRBV25-1; TRBD1 matches at 7 bases. CDR1 is MGHDK and CDR2 is SYGVNS in the germline V gene. This CDR3 comprises 14 residues. V shed 4 bases, J shed 0 bases, and the junction held 2 bases outside the gene matches. CDR3 sequence: CASSGGTVNTEAFF. The CDR3, as DNA: TGTGCCAGCAGTGGAGGGACAGTGAACACTGAAGCTTTCTTT.

The chain has TRBV21-1 and TRBJ1-2; the DNA was not used to check the table's D call, TRBD1. TRBV21-1 is classified as a pseudogene. CDR3 length: 14 amino acids. The CDR3 bases are TGTGCCAGCAGCAAAGACCTTGACAGGGGTGGCTACACCTTC. Translating gives CASSKDLDRGGYTF.

The CDR3 nucleotides read TGTGCCTGGAGGAGTTCTCGAAGGAGTCATGAAGCTTTCTTT. It specifies CAWRSSRRSHEAFF. The rearrangement links TRBV30 to TRBJ1-1; D unclear. CDR3 length: 14 residues. V dropped 3 bases and J dropped 7 bases, with 18 bases sitting between them. Germline V gives CDR1 GTSNPN, CDR2 SVGIG (reference sequence).

The sample holds a few counts of this clone. This chain joins TRBV29-1 and TRBJ2-5; D is undetermined. The ends were cut back, 6 bases at V and 7 bases at J, with 12 bases in the middle. The V gene's germline CDR1 is SQVTM and CDR2 ANQGSEA. This CDR3 has 11 amino acids. CDR3 sequence reads: CSVSGPGTQYF. The CDR3, as DNA: TGCAGCGTCTCAGGCCCAGGGACCCAGTACTTC. Full variable domain (missing parts from reference TRBV29-1 and TRBJ2-5): SAVISQKPSRDICQRGTSLTIQCQVDSQVTMMFWYRQQPGQSLTLIATANQGSEATYESGFVIDKFPISRPNLTFSTLTVSNMSPEDSSIYLCSVSGPGTQYFGPGTRLLVL.

The rearrangement uses TRBV7-9 and TRBJ2-1; D perhaps matches TRBD2 (6 bases). Deletions cut 6 bases from V and 3 bases from J, with 18 bases between. From germline, CDR1 is SEHNR and CDR2 FQNEAQ (reference sequence). The CDR3 consists of 16 residues. Here the CDR3 reads CASSPEPGVGYNEQFF. The CDR3, as DNA: TGTGCCAGCAGTCCCGAGCCGGGAGTGGGCTACAATGAGCAGTTCTTC.

CDR3 sequence: CASSLTAGNEKLFF. The CDR3 DNA sequence: TGTGCCAGCAGCCTGACAGCCGGTAATGAAAAACTGTTTTTT. This chain links TRBV3-1 (or the pseudogene TRBV3-2) with TRBJ1-4; a weak D match, TRBD1 (5 bases). The CDR3 is 14 residues long. The germline V gene has CDR1 LGHDT and CDR2 YNNKEL (reference sequence). V lost 4 bases to trimming and J lost 4 bases, with 10 bases between them.

V gene TRBV19 combines with J gene TRBJ2-5, with 10 nucleotides matching TRBD2. With V trimmed by 3 bases and J by 2 bases, 3 bases remained unmatched. This CDR3 spans 15 amino acids. Germline loops: CDR1 LNHDA, CDR2 SQIVND (reference sequence). As DNA, the CDR3 is TGTGCCAGTAGTATGACTAGCGGGCGTCAAGAGACCCAGTACTTC. Encoded protein: CASSMTSGRQETQYF.

The rearrangement links TRBV29-1 to TRBJ1-2; the match to TRBD1 covers 8 bases. This CDR3 contains 15 residues. Trimming removed 4 bases from V and 8 bases from J; junction bases left unmatched: 15. Germline values: CDR1 SQVTM, CDR2 ANQGSEA. The CDR3 DNA reads as TGCAGCGTTGCGAGGGGCTCCTCGACAGGGGACGGCTACACCTTC. Protein product: CSVARGSSTGDGYTF. The whole variable domain, remainder taken from reference TRBV29-1 and TRBJ1-2, is SAVISQKPSRDICQRGTSLTIQCQVDSQVTMMFWYRQQPGQSLTLIATANQGSEATYESGFVIDKFPISRPNLTFSTLTVSNMSPEDSSIYLCSVARGSSTGDGYTFGSGTRLTVV.

The chain couples TRBV29-1 to TRBJ2-1, with TRBD1 as a possible D gene (6 bases). CDR1 and CDR2 from the germline V gene are SQVTM and ANQGSEA. This CDR3 is built from 13 residues. With 3 bases removed from V and 3 bases from J, the gap between germline ends came to 9 bases. The CDR3 region has the DNA TGCAGCGTTGATAAACAGGGCTACAATGAGCAGTTCTTC. This sequence encodes CSVDKQGYNEQFF.

The chain employs TRBV30 and TRBJ1-5; a possible D gene is TRBD1 (6 bases). Between the trimmed V and J ends, which lost 5 bases and 3 bases, there was a span of 11 bases. From germline, CDR1 is GTSNPN and CDR2 SVGIG (reference sequence). The CDR3 is 13 residues long. Written as DNA, the CDR3 is TGTGCCTGGGCACAGGGCAACAATCAGCCCCAGCATTTT. This translates into CAWAQGNNQPQHF.

The CDR3 loop is CASTREVRDTQYF. The CDR3 bases are TGTGCCAGCACCCGGGAGGTCCGAGATACGCAGTATTTT. The rearrangement joins TRBV2 to TRBJ2-3, with 7 bases fitting TRBD2. Looked up from germline, CDR1 is SNHLY and CDR2 is FYNNEI. The CDR3 runs to 13 residues. Germline trimming cut 7 bases from V and 5 bases from J; bases unmatched to any gene: 6.

The chain couples TRBV5-8 to TRBJ2-7, with a weak D call TRBD1 (6 bases). The CDR3 is made up of 14 amino acids. The V end lost 5 bases, the J end lost 3 bases, and 15 bases lay between the germline ends. The V gene's germline CDR1 is SGHTS and CDR2 YDEGEE. CDR3 protein: CASRSRRGFYEQYF. For the CDR3, the DNA is TGTGCCAGCAGGTCCCGCAGGGGATTCTACGAGCAGTACTTC.

The chain is built from TRBV15 and TRBJ2-3; 9 bases agree with TRBD2. Germline V gene lookup returns CDR1 LNHNV and CDR2 YYDKDF (reference sequence). V was pared by 5 bases and J by 2 bases, with 8 bases of the junction left unmatched. The CDR3 has 16 residues. CDR3 loop: CATSPGLAPPTDTQYF. CDR3 nucleotide sequence: TGTGCCACCAGCCCGGGACTAGCACCTCCCACAGATACGCAGTATTTT.

The rearrangement links TRBV2 to TRBJ1-4; maybe TRBD1 (6 bases). Looked up from germline, CDR1 is SNHLY and CDR2 is FYNNEI. The CDR3 runs 14 residues. The V end was cut by 6 bases, the J end by 8 bases, with 16 bases between. DNA of the CDR3: TGTGCCAGCAGAGTGACAGGCCTCGGGGAAAAACTGTTTTTT. Residues: CASRVTGLGEKLFF.

A remark on this clone: The junction differs from germline at one of its ends, possibly a read error. The V call is TRBV28, the J call TRBJ1-1; 9 bases match TRBD1. The CDR3 consists of 12 residues. From germline, CDR1 is MDHEN and CDR2 SYDVKM. CDR3 amino acids: CASSFGTGPPTF. CDR3 coding DNA: TGTGCCAGCAGTTTTGGGACAGGGCCGCCAACGTTT.

The chain recombines TRBV27 with TRBJ2-1, with TRBD1 matching over 7 bases. Looked up from germline, CDR1 is MNHEY and CDR2 is SMNVEV (reference sequence). The CDR3 is 14 amino acids. V lost 6 bases and J lost 5; bases outside the gene matches: 7. CDR3: CASRTGRSHNEQFF. The CDR3 nucleotides are TGTGCCAGCAGGACAGGGCGTAGTCACAATGAGCAGTTCTTC.

This chain uses TRBV6-4 with TRBJ2-1; D perhaps matches TRBD2 (5 bases). V lost 5 bases to trimming and J lost 3 bases, with 14 bases between them. The CDR3 has 15 residues. Germline CDR1 MRHNA, CDR2 SNTAGT. CDR3 loop: CASSSHLGSYNEQFF. CDR3 nucleotide sequence: TGTGCCAGCAGTTCCCACTTAGGGAGCTACAATGAGCAGTTCTTC.